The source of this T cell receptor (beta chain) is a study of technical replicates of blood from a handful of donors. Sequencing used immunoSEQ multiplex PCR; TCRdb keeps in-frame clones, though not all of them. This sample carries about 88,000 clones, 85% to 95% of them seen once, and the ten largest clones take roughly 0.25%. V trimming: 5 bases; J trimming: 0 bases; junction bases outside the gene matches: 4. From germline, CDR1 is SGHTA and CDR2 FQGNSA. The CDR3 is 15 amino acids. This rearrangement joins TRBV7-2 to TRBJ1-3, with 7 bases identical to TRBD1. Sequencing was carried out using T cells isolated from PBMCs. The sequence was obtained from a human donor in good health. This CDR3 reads CASSADRSSGNTIYF. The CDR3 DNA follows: TGTGCCAGCAGCGCGGACAGGAGCTCTGGAAACACCATATATTTT.